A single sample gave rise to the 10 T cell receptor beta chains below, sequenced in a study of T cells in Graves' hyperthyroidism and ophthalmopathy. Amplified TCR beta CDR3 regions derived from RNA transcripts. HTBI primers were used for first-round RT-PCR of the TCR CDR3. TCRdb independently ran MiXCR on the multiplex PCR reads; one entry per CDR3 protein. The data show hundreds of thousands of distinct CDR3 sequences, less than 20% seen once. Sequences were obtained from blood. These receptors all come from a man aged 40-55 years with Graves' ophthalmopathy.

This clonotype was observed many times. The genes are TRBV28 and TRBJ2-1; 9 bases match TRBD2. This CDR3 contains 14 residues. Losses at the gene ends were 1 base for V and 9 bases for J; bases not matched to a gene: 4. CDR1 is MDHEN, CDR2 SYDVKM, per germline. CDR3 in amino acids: CASSLSSGIVEQFF. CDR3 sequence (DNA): TGTGCCAGCAGTTTATCTAGCGGGATAGTTGAGCAGTTCTTC.

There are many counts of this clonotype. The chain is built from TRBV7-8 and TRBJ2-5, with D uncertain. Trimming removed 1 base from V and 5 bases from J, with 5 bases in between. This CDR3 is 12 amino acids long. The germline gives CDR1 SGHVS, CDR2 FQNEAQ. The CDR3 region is CASSLGDETQYF. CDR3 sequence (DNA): TGTGCCAGCAGCTTAGGCGACGAGACCCAGTACTTC.

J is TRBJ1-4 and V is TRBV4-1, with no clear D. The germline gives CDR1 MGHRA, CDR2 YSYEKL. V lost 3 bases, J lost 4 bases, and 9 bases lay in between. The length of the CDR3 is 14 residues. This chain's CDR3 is CASSQAGLNEKLFF. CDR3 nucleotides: TGCGCCAGCAGCCAGGCAGGTCTTAATGAAAAACTGTTTTTT.

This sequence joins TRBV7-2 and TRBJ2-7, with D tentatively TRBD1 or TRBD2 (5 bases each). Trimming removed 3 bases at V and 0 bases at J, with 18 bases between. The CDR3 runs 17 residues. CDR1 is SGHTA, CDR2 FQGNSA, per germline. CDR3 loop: CASSFRANREASYEQYF. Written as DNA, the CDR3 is TGTGCCAGCAGCTTCAGGGCCAACCGGGAAGCCTCCTACGAGCAGTACTTC.

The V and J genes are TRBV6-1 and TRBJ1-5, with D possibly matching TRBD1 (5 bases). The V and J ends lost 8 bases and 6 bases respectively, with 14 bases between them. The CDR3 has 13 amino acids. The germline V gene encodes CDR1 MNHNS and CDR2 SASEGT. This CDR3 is CASLRGWGQPQHF. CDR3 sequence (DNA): TGTGCCAGCCTTAGGGGATGGGGTCAGCCCCAGCATTTT.

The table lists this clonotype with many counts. CDR3 nucleotide sequence: TGTGCCAGCAGCGAAGGCGAGCAGTACTTC. Translation gives CASSEGEQYF. The V gene is TRBV7-3, the J gene TRBJ2-7; D remains ambiguous. CDR1 is SGHTA and CDR2 is FQGTGA in the germline V gene. V gave up 5 bases and J gave up 6 bases, with 5 bases separating them. The CDR3 loop spans 10 amino acids.

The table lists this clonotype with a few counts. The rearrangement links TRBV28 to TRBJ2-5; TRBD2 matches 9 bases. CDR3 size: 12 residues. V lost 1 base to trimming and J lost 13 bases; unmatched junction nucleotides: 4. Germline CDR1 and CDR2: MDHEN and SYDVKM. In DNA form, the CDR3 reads TGTGCCAGCAGTTTATTAGCGGGAGTACCGTACTTC. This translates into CASSLLAGVPYF.

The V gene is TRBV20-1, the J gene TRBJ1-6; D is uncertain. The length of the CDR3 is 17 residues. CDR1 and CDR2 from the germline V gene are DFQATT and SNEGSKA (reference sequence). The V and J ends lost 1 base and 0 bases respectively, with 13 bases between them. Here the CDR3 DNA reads TGCAGTGCTAGAGTAGGGCCTATCAGCTCCTATAATTCACCCCTCCACTTT. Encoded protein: CSARVGPISSYNSPLHF.

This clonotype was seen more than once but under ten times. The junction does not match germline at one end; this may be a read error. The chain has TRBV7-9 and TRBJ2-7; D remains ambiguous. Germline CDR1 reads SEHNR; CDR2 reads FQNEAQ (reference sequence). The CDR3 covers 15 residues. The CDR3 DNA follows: TGTGCCAGCAGCCAGGACCCCCCGACCTCCAACGAGCAGTACTTC. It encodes CASSQDPPTSNEQYF.

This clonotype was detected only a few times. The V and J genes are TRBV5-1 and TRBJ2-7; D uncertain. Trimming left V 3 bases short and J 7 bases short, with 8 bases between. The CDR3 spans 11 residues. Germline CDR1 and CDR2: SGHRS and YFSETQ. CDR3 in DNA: TGCGCCAGCAGCTATGGTCGGGAGCAGTACTTC. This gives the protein CASSYGREQYF.